The present TCR beta chain was sequenced within a study of T cell clonotyping in hematopoietic cell transplantation. Using immunoSEQ multiplex PCR, the repertoire was profiled, and TCRdb retains in-frame clones only, with some absent. The data hold 55,000 to 70,000 clones, with over 90% observed a single time. The source is a man aged 45-65 years in good health. Some clones in this sample may be carry-over from other donors' samples. The sequencing input was peripheral blood mononuclear cells.

CDR3 sequence (DNA): TGTGCCAGCAGTGAACAGGGTTACGAGCAGTACTTC. Its protein product is CASSEQGYEQYF. This sequence joins TRBV25-1 and TRBJ2-7; perhaps TRBD1 as D (5 bases). Germline V lookup: CDR1 MGHDK, CDR2 SYGVNS. CDR3 length: 12 amino acids. The V end lost 2 bases, the J end lost 4 bases, and 6 bases lay between the germline ends.